A selection of T cell receptor beta chains follows, all from one sample in a study of T cell repertoires in ileal Crohn's disease. The table came from immunoSEQ multiplex PCR; TCRdb's copy has only in-frame clones and leaves some out. There are roughly 5,000 clones in the sample; about nine tenths occur only once, and 5% to 6.5% lies in the top ten. Sequencing was done on a sample of ileal tissue. Every receptor here comes from an adult with Crohn's disease. CDR3s include the opening cysteine and the closing phenylalanine or tryptophan. The order of the fields is D gene, J gene, V gene, clone size, CDR3 DNA, CDR3 protein. A D gene is named only where the DNA matches it firmly. Only some rows state a clone size, as once, few, many or a class for expanded clones.

- TRBJ1-1 TRBV19 - TGTGCCAGTAGTATGACAGATCATAGGAACACTGAAGCTTTCTTT CASSMTDHRNTEAFF
- TRBJ2-7 TRBV5-4 - TGTGCCAGCAGCTTGGGGCAGGGGAAGGCCTACGAGCAGTACTTC CASSLGQGKAYEQYF
- TRBJ1-3 TRBV27 - TGTGCCAGCAGTGGAACAGGGTACGGAAACACCATATATTTT CASSGTGYGNTIYF
TRBD1 TRBJ1-2 TRBV7-9 - TGTGCCAGCAGCTTATGGGACAGCCTTAACTATGGCTACACCTTC CASSLWDSLNYGYTF
TRBD2 TRBJ2-2 TRBV10-1 - TGCGCCAGCAGTGAGTCGGTAGCGGGGCAAACCGGGGAGCTGTTTTTT CASSESVAGQTGELFF
- TRBJ2-5 TRBV5-6 - TGTGCCAGCAGTTTGGATCCACAGGGCCAAGAGACCCAGTACTTC CASSLDPQGQETQYF
TRBD2 TRBJ2-7 TRBV28 - TGTGCCAGCAGTTTAGGGGGGGACCCTACCTACGAGCAGTACTTC CASSLGGDPTYEQYF
- TRBJ2-7 TRBV5-1 - TGCGCCAGCAGCTTTGGACAAAACACCCTCTCCTACGAGCAGTACTTC CASSFGQNTLSYEQYF
- TRBJ2-3 TRBV7-2 - TGTGCCAGCAGCTCAGTCGGGGTCGTTACGCAGTATTTT CASSSVGVVTQYF
TRBD1 TRBJ2-7 TRBV7-2 once TGTGCCAGCAGCCAACCGGGACAGAGCTCCTACGAGCAGTACTTC CASSQPGQSSYEQYF
TRBD1 TRBJ2-1 TRBV7-6 - TGTGCCAGCAGCTTATTCGCAGGACAGGGACACAATGAGCAGTTCTTC CASSLFAGQGHNEQFF
- TRBJ1-1 TRBV7-2 - TGTGCCAGCAGACCCAGAACAGGGTTGAACACTGAAGCTTTCTTT CASRPRTGLNTEAFF
- TRBJ2-7 TRBV19 - TGTGCCAGTAGTATAACCAGAAGCTCCTACGAGCAGTACTTC CASSITRSSYEQYF
TRBD2 TRBJ2-5 TRBV7-9 - TGTGCCATCAGCGGGGGGGCCGGGGAGACCCAGTACTTC CAISGGAGETQYF
TRBD1 TRBJ1-5 TRBV15 - TGTGCCACCAGCAGAGGGACAGGGGGCATTGGTAGCAATCAGCCCCAGCATTTT CATSRGTGGIGSNQPQHF
- TRBJ1-1 TRBV30 - TGTGCCTGGAGTCGTCGGGAGGGGGTAGTCACTGAAGCTTTCTTT CAWSRREGVVTEAFF
- TRBJ1-2 TRBV2 - TGTGCCAGCAGTGCTTCGGGGGGGATTATCTATGGCTACACCTTC CASSASGGIIYGYTF
- TRBJ2-2 TRBV7-2 - TGTGCCAGCAGCTTAGTGGGAGGATCGAACACCGGGGAGCTGTTTTTT CASSLVGGSNTGELFF
- TRBJ2-1 TRBV25-1 - TGTGCCAGCAGTCGAGCGGTCGAGGGTGAGCAGTTCTTC CASSRAVEGEQFF
TRBD2 TRBJ2-5 TRBV7-6 - TGTGCCAGCAGGCAGGGGCTAGCGGGGGGGCAAGAGACCCAGTACTTC CASRQGLAGGQETQYF